One and the same sample provided the 20 T cell receptor beta chains below, sequenced in a study of blood T cell repertoires in COVID-19. Clones were sequenced by immunoSEQ multiplex PCR, and TCRdb holds only the in-frame ones, with some missing. The repertoire holds approximately 260,000 clones, with 80% to 90% as singletons. Sequencing input: PBMCs or T cells enriched from blood (not recorded which). The receptor set was obtained from a man aged 25 to 45 with acute COVID-19.

The gene calls are TRBV28 and TRBJ2-7, with TRBD1 identical over 10 bases. There are 14 residues in the CDR3. V was clipped by 6 bases and J by 5 bases; unmatched bases: 7. From germline, CDR1 is MDHEN and CDR2 SYDVKM. The CDR3 sequence: CASRGGQGSDEQYV. DNA for the CDR3: TGTGCCAGCAGGGGGGGACAGGGGAGCGACGAGCAGTACGTC.

V is TRBV5-8 and J is TRBJ2-7; no definite D call. Germline CDR1 is SGHTS and CDR2 is YDEGEE. CDR3 length: 10 residues. V lost 4 bases and J lost 3, with 2 bases in between. CDR3 region: CASSLYEQYV. CDR3 nucleotides: TGTGCCAGCAGCCTCTACGAGCAGTACGTC.

V and J are TRBV5-4 and TRBJ1-1, with a tentative D call TRBD1 (6 bases). The CDR3 has 13 amino acids. Trimming cost V 5 bases and J 5 bases, with 13 bases left between them. Per germline, CDR1 SGHNT and CDR2 YYREEE (reference sequence). The DNA of the CDR3 is TGTGCCAGCAGTCTAGGGGGACGGACTGAAGCTTTCTTT. This sequence encodes CASSLGGRTEAFF.

CDR3 in amino acids: CASSWGVDTGELFF. CDR3 bases: TGCGCCAGCAGTTGGGGGGTGGACACCGGGGAGCTGTTTTTT. V and J are TRBV10-1 and TRBJ2-2, with D possibly being TRBD2 (6 bases). The V gene lost 5 bases and the J gene lost 3 bases, with 10 bases spanning the gap. The CDR3 runs 14 residues. Looked up from germline, CDR1 is WNHNN and CDR2 is SYGVQD (reference sequence).

The gene calls are TRBV7-2 and TRBJ1-5; perhaps TRBD1 as D (5 bases). From germline, CDR1 is SGHTA and CDR2 FQGNSA. Trimming removed 4 bases from V and 0 bases from J, with 10 bases in between. The CDR3 sequence is 15 residues long. The CDR3 spells CASSSVGGSNQPQHF. CDR3 nucleotides: TGTGCCAGCAGCTCCGTCGGGGGTAGCAATCAGCCCCAGCATTTT.

The chain couples TRBV5-1 to TRBJ1-2; TRBD1 agrees at 7 bases. From germline, CDR1 is SGHRS and CDR2 YFSETQ. The CDR3 loop spans 17 amino acids. J was trimmed by 0 bases and V by 4 bases; bases with no gene match: 12. The chain's CDR3 is CASSPLKGQEANYGYTF. In DNA form, the CDR3 reads TGCGCCAGCAGCCCACTAAAAGGACAGGAGGCTAACTATGGCTACACCTTC.

The genes are TRBV2 and TRBJ1-6; D possibly corresponds to TRBD1 (6 bases). CDR3 length: 17 amino acids. With 0 bases removed from V and 6 bases from J, the gap between germline ends came to 15 bases. Germline V CDR1 and CDR2: SNHLY, FYNNEI. The CDR3 bases are TGTGCCAGCAGTGAAGCTCGAGGGGGTTTCCCTAATTCACCCCTCCACTTT. It specifies CASSEARGGFPNSPLHF.

The chain recombines TRBV6-4 with TRBJ2-1; D unresolved. Trimming shortened V by 7 bases and J by 6 bases, and 7 bases separated the two germline ends. Germline CDR1 MRHNA, CDR2 SNTAGT. The CDR3 extends over 11 amino acids. The CDR3 sequence: CASIHGNEQFF. CDR3 DNA sequence: TGTGCCAGCATTCACGGCAATGAGCAGTTCTTC.

The J gene is TRBJ1-5, the V gene TRBV7-9; D may be TRBD1 (5 bases). The germline V gene encodes CDR1 SEHNR and CDR2 FQNEAQ (reference sequence). This CDR3 spans 15 amino acids. The ends were cut back, 3 bases at V and 1 base at J, with 10 bases in the middle. The CDR3 DNA sequence: TGTGCCAGCAGCTTTGGGGGGAGCAGCAATCAGCCCCAGCATTTT. Protein product: CASSFGGSSNQPQHF.

V is TRBV7-9 and J is TRBJ1-1; TRBD1 might be the D (6 bases). V was shortened by 7 bases and J by 1 base, with 16 bases between the two germline ends. Looked up from germline, CDR1 is SEHNR and CDR2 is FQNEAQ (reference sequence). The CDR3 has 15 residues. In nucleotides, the CDR3 is TGTGCCAGCACCCCTATCGGACAGCGGAACACTGAAGCTTTCTTT. It codes for CASTPIGQRNTEAFF.

CDR3 nucleotide sequence: TGTGCCACTACCGCCGGGACACAAAGCAATCAGCCCCAGCATTTT. Residues: CATTAGTQSNQPQHF. V and J are TRBV15 and TRBJ1-5; perhaps TRBD1 as D (6 bases). Trimming took 9 bases from V and 1 from J, leaving 16 bases between them. Germline V gives CDR1 LNHNV, CDR2 YYDKDF (reference sequence). This CDR3 contains 15 residues. The full variable domain, in which reference TRBV15 and TRBJ1-5 provide the parts outside the CDR3, is DAMVIQNPRYQVTQFGKPVTLSCSQTLNHNVMYWYQQKSSQAPKLLFHYYDKDFNNEADTPDNFQSRRPNTSFCFLDIRSPGLGDTAMYLCATTAGTQSNQPQHFGDGTRLSIL.

The rearrangement uses TRBV6-5 and TRBJ1-1, with D maybe TRBD1 (5 bases). The CDR3 has 13 amino acids. Germline-derived CDR1 and CDR2 are MNHEY and SVGAGI. The V and J ends lost 8 bases and 0 bases respectively, with 10 bases between them. CDR3 in amino acids: CASATAMNTEAFF. CDR3 DNA sequence: TGTGCCAGCGCGACAGCTATGAACACTGAAGCTTTCTTT.

The CDR3 DNA reads TGTGCCAGCAGCTCCGGGACAGGCCTCAATGAAAAACTGTTTTTT. This gives the protein CASSSGTGLNEKLFF. J is TRBJ1-4 and V is TRBV5-5, with TRBD1 identical over 8 bases. Germline trimming cut 3 bases from V and 5 bases from J; bases unmatched to any gene: 6. There are 15 residues in the CDR3. Germline loops: CDR1 SGHKS, CDR2 YYEKEE (reference sequence).

The V and J genes are TRBV27 and TRBJ2-5, with D maybe TRBD2 (5 bases). Trimming stripped 0 bases from V and 1 base from J, with 9 bases between. Germline values: CDR1 MNHEY, CDR2 SMNVEV (reference sequence). The CDR3 covers 15 residues. The CDR3 coding sequence is TGTGCCAGCAGTTTATCGCACGGACTCCAAGAGACCCAGTACTTC. Translation: CASSLSHGLQETQYF.

The J gene is TRBJ2-5, the V gene TRBV12-3 or TRBV12-4; D remains unclear. V was cut by 3 bases and J by 4 bases, with 9 bases left in between. The CDR3 consists of 13 residues. The DNA for the CDR3 is TGTGCCAGCAGTTTTAAACCGGGAGAGACCCAGTACTTC. Its protein product is CASSFKPGETQYF.

This chain joins TRBV27 and TRBJ1-6; maybe TRBD1 (6 bases). Germline CDR1 reads MNHEY; CDR2 reads SMNVEV (reference sequence). Trimming took off 6 bases at V and 0 bases at J, with 18 bases between the two ends. The CDR3 runs to 18 residues. Here the CDR3 DNA reads TGTGCCAGCAGACAGGGCTATGGGTTAAGCTCCTATAATTCACCCCTCCACTTT. Translating it yields CASRQGYGLSSYNSPLHF.

V is TRBV18 and J is TRBJ1-2; D not resolved. The CDR3 loop spans 13 amino acids. CDR1 and CDR2 (germline): KGHSH, LQKENI. Trimming took off 6 bases at V and 3 bases at J, with 11 bases between the two ends. The CDR3 spells CASSSNADYGYTF. The CDR3 region has the DNA TGTGCCAGCTCGTCGAACGCGGACTATGGCTACACCTTC.

This chain links TRBV29-1 with TRBJ1-2; D possibly corresponds to TRBD1 (5 bases). The germline V and J ends were trimmed by 4 bases and 2 bases, with 8 bases remaining between them. CDR3 size: 12 residues. Germline CDR1 and CDR2: SQVTM and ANQGSEA. The CDR3 DNA follows: TGCAGCGTTGCGGGGGGAAACTATGGCTACACCTTC. Translated, it gives CSVAGGNYGYTF.

This CDR3 is CASSPRGKYEQYV. The CDR3 nucleotides read TGTGCCAGCAGCCCCCGGGGGAAGTACGAGCAGTACGTC. The V gene is TRBV7-9, the J gene TRBJ2-7, with D possibly being TRBD2 (6 bases). The CDR3 runs to 13 residues. CDR1 SEHNR and CDR2 FQNEAQ come from the germline V gene (reference sequence). V dropped 5 bases and J dropped 4 bases, with 12 bases sitting between them.

This clone appeared a single time. The rearrangement uses TRBV2 and TRBJ2-3; TRBD2 aligns across 8 bases. This CDR3 is 15 amino acids long. Germline V gene data show CDR1 as SNHLY and CDR2 as FYNNEI. Losses at the gene ends were 5 bases for V and 8 bases for J; bases not matched to a gene: 12. The DNA of the CDR3 is TGTGCCAGCAGTTCAAGCGGGGGCTCCCCCCCTACGCAGTATTTT. It is translated as CASSSSGGSPPTQYF.